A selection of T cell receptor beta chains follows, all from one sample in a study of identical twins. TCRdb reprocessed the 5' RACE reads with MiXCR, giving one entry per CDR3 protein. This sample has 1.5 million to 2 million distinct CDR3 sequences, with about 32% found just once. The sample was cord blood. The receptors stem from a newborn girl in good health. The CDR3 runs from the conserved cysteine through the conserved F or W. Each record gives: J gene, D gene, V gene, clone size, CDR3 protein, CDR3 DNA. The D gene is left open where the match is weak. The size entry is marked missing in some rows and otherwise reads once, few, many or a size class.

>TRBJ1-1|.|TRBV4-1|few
CASSQVWKATSEAFF
TGCGCCAGCAGCCAAGTTTGGAAGGCCACCAGTGAAGCTTTCTTT
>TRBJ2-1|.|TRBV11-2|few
CASSLRRFSYNEQFF
TGTGCCAGCAGCTTGCGCAGGTTCTCCTACAATGAGCAGTTCTTC
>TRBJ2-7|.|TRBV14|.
CASSQDHLRGYEQYF
TGTGCCAGCAGCCAAGATCATTTAAGGGGCTACGAGCAGTACTTC
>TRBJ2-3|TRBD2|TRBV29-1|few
CSVAGGLQDTQYF
TGCAGCGTTGCGGGGGGTCTCCAGGATACGCAGTATTTT
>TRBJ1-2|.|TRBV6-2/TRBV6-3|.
CASSPAGHSGYTF
TGTGCCAGCAGCCCGGCAGGACATTCGGGCTACACCTTC
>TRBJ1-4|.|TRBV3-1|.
CASSQRSEKLFF
TGTGCCAGCAGCCAAAGATCAGAAAAACTGTTTTTT
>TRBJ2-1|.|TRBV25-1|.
CACSEQGGSYNEQFF
TGTGCCTGCAGTGAGCAGGGGGGCTCCTACAATGAGCAGTTCTTC
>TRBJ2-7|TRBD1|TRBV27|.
CASSLGQGPLAQYF
TGTGCCAGCAGTTTGGGACAGGGGCCACTCGCGCAGTACTTC
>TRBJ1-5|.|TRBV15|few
CATSRAGPDGNQPQHF
TGTGCCACCAGCAGAGCTGGCCCGGACGGCAATCAGCCCCAGCATTTT
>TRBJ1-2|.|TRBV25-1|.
CASSDTTAYGYTF
TGTGCCAGCAGTGATACAACCGCTTATGGCTACACCTTC
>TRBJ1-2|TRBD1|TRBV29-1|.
CSVPRGRDGYTF
TGCAGCGTCCCCAGGGGGCGGGATGGCTACACCTTC
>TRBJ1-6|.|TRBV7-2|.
CASSLLIFNSPLHF
TGTGCCAGCAGCTTACTAATCTTTAATTCACCCCTCCACTTT
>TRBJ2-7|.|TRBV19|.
CASSLTAGTPTYEQYF
TGTGCCAGTAGTCTCACAGCCGGGACCCCCACCTACGAGCAGTACTTC
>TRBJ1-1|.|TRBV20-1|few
CSATDTQRPEAFF
TGCAGTGCTACGGACACCCAAAGGCCTGAAGCTTTCTTT
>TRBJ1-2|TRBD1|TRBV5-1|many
CASSPDRGPYGYTF
TGTGCCAGCAGCCCGGACAGGGGGCCCTATGGCTACACCTTC
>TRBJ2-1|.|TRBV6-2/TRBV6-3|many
CASRPYNNEQFF
TGTGCCAGCAGGCCCTACAACAATGAGCAGTTCTTC
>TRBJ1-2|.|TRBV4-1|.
CASSQYTGNCGYTF
TGCGCCAGCAGCCAATACACGGGGAACTGTGGCTACACCTTC
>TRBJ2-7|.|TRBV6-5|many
CASSYDPVSYEQYF
TGTGCCAGCAGTTACGACCCCGTCTCCTACGAGCAGTACTTC
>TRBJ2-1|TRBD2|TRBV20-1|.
CSARGRGGPYNEQFF
TGCAGTGCTAGGGGACGGGGGGGCCCCTACAATGAGCAGTTCTTC
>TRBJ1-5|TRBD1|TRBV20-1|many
CSARGTGGQPQHF
TGCAGTGCTAGAGGGACAGGGGGTCAGCCCCAGCATTTT
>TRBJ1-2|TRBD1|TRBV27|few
CASSLVKRGLEYYGYTF
TGTGCCAGCAGTTTGGTCAAAAGGGGGCTAGAGTACTATGGCTACACCTTC
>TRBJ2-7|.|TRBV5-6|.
CASSLGTGGVFYEQYF
TGTGCCAGCAGCTTGGGGACTGGCGGGGTTTTTTACGAGCAGTACTTC
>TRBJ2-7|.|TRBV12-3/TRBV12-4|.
CASSIGLGAYEQYF
TGTGCCAGCAGTATAGGGTTGGGGGCCTACGAGCAGTACTTC
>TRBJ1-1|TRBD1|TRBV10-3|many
CAISGDRGNTEAFF
TGTGCCATCAGTGGGGACAGGGGGAACACTGAAGCTTTCTTT
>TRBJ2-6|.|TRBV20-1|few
CSARDLGLTSGANVLTF
TGCAGTGCTAGAGATCTTGGACTCACCTCTGGGGCCAACGTCCTGACTTTC
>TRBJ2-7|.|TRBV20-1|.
CSASRFGTLLYEQYF
TGCAGTGCTAGTCGATTTGGGACACTTCTCTACGAGCAGTACTTC
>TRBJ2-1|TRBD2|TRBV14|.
CASSQDPKASGSSLYNEQFF
TGTGCCAGCAGCCAAGATCCCAAGGCTAGCGGGAGCTCCCTCTACAATGAGCAGTTCTTC
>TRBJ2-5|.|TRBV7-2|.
CASSRMGGHQETQYF
TGTGCCAGCAGCCGTATGGGGGGCCACCAAGAGACCCAGTACTTC
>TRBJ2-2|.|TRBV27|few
CASSLAGTLAGELFF
TGTGCCAGCAGTTTGGCCGGGACATTAGCCGGGGAGCTGTTTTTT
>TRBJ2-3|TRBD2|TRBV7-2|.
CASSPPTSLIADTQYF
TGTGCCAGCAGCCCCCCGACTAGCCTGATAGCGGATACGCAGTATTTT
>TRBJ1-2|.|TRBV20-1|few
CSASTGYGYTF
TGCAGTGCTAGTACCGGGTATGGCTACACCTTC
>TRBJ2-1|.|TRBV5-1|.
CASSFWTVYNEQFF
TGCGCCAGCAGCTTCTGGACAGTTTACAATGAGCAGTTCTTC
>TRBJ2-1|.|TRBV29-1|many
CSVGRTSYNEQFF
TGCAGCGTTGGGCGGACCTCCTACAATGAGCAGTTCTTC
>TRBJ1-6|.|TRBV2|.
CASMPRVGNSPLHF
TGTGCCAGCATGCCCAGGGTGGGGAATTCACCCCTCCACTTT
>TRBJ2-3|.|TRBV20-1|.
CSATDRDYADTQYF
TGCAGTGCCACTGACAGGGACTACGCAGATACGCAGTATTTT
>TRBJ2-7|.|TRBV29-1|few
CSARPAGGGEQYF
TGCAGCGCCCGCCCTGCCGGAGGTGGCGAGCAGTACTTC
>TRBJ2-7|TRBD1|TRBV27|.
CASSIIPGQPYEQYF
TGTGCCAGCAGTATAATACCGGGACAGCCTTACGAGCAGTACTTC
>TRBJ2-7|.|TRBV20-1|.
CSASLRAAHEQYF
TGCAGTGCTAGTTTACGGGCAGCCCACGAGCAGTACTTC
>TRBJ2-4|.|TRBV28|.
CASRGFGTLAKNIQYF
TGTGCCAGCAGGGGCTTTGGGACTCTAGCCAAAAACATTCAGTACTTC
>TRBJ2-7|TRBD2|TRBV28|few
CASSSDRGGRRNEQYF
TGTGCCAGCAGCTCCGACCGAGGCGGGAGGAGGAACGAGCAGTACTTC
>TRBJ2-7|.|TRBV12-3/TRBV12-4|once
CASSFLVAAKNVQYF
TGTGCCAGCAGTTTCTTGGTAGCGGCGAAAAACGTTCAGTACTTC
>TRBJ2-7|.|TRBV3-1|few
CASSQGWSPSYEQYF
TGTGCCAGCAGCCAAGGGTGGTCACCCTCCTACGAGCAGTACTTC
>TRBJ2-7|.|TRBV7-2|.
CASSLDPSNYEQYF
TGTGCCAGCAGCTTAGACCCCTCCAATTACGAGCAGTACTTC
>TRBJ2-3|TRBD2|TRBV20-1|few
CSASTRGGTDTQYF
TGCAGTGCCTCTACCCGGGGGGGCACAGATACGCAGTATTTT
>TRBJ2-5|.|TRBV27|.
CASSSGYGAKQYF
TGTGCCAGCAGTTCGGGGTACGGGGCGAAGCAGTACTTC
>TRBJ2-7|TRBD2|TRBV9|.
CASSVAVLADSYEQYF
TGTGCCAGCAGCGTAGCCGTACTAGCGGACTCCTACGAGCAGTACTTC
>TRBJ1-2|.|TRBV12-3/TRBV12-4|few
CASSWGSGRGVNYGYTF
TGTGCCAGCAGTTGGGGGTCCGGGAGGGGGGTTAACTATGGCTACACCTTC
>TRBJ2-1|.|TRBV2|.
CASSEVREQSYNEQFF
TGTGCCAGCAGTGAAGTCCGGGAGCAGTCCTACAATGAGCAGTTCTTC
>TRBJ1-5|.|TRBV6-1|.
CASIGVSNQPQHF
TGTGCCAGCATAGGGGTCTCTAATCAGCCCCAGCATTTT
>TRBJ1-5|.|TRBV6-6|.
CASTTGIQPQHF
TGTGCCAGCACGACTGGAATTCAGCCCCAGCATTTT
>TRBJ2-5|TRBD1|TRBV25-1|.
CASSELGQGAKETQYF
TGTGCCAGCAGTGAACTGGGACAGGGGGCTAAAGAGACCCAGTACTTC